The sequence of this TCR beta chain was determined in a study of blood T cell repertoires in COVID-19. This CDR3 is 17 amino acids long. CDR1 MNHEY and CDR2 SVGEGT come from the germline V gene. J gave up 3 bases and V 5 bases, and 12 bases lay outside the gene matches. This table comes from immunoSEQ multiplex PCR, and its TCRdb copy is limited to in-frame clones, with some not included. The sample gives approximately 150,000 clones, around 89% of which show up once; more than 15% is in the top ten. The TCR sequence derives from a man aged 50 to 59 with active or convalescent COVID-19. J is TRBJ2-7 and V is TRBV6-2 or TRBV6-3; the match to TRBD2 covers 11 bases. The sample comprised peripheral blood. CDR3 nucleotides: TGTGCCAGCAGTGCCAACACGGGACTAGCGGAGTTCTACGAGCAGTACTTC. Protein sequence: CASSANTGLAEFYEQYF.